This TCR beta chain emerged from a study of response to subunit inactivated influenza vaccine. Germline V gene sequence: CDR1 MDHEN, CDR2 SYDVKM. This CDR3 spans 15 amino acids. V shed 2 bases and J shed 4 bases, with 14 bases lying between them. Study-wide results and limits: There was a suggestion from the authors that each seasonal influenza vaccination recruits few new T cells.

To note about this clonotype: Its antigen remains unknown.

TCRdb passed the RT-PCR reads through MiXCR, listing each CDR3 protein once. Of under 500,000 distinct CDR3 sequences listed, roughly 9.8% were seen once; the top ten hold about 12%. Sequences were derived from PBMCs from blood, sampled roughly 6 weeks after vaccination. V and J are TRBV28 and TRBJ2-5; D may be TRBD1 or TRBD2 (5 bases each). The TCR comes from a man aged 45-60 years who received an inactivated influenza vaccine. The CDR3 DNA follows: TGTGCCAGCAGTTTAAGCGGCGGTGGGACAGAGACCCAGTACTTC. Protein product: CASSLSGGGTETQYF. Variable domain in full (rest from reference TRBV28 and TRBJ2-5): DVKVTQSSRYLVKRTGEKVFLECVQDMDHENMFWYRQDPGLGLRLIYFSYDVKMKEKGDIPEGYSVSREKKERFSLILESASTNQTSMYLCASSLSGGGTETQYFGPGTRLLVL.